The entry below gives a single T cell receptor beta chain sequence along with its context. What it recognizes is unknown. Clones were read by immunoSEQ multiplex PCR, and TCRdb kept only the in-frame ones, dropping some. The sample holds just over 2,000,000 clones, approximately 94% seen once. Germline lookup yields CDR1 SQVTM and CDR2 ANQGSEA. Trimming stripped 0 bases from V and 3 bases from J, with 5 bases between. The CDR3 runs to 12 residues. The naive CD8 population came from CD45RO-negative cells selected for CCR7, without terminally differentiated effector memory CD45RA+ cells. This record comes from a study of shared clonotypes between healthy human individuals. Whole-study findings and limits: The four-donor shared clonotypes exceeded non-shared clonotypes in generation probability, with non-shared ones scoring lower.

The chain is built from TRBV29-1 and TRBJ2-5; unclear D gene. The sequence was collected from a young man in good health. The specimen sequenced was naive CD8+ T cells sorted from blood. CDR3: CSVEENEETQYF. The CDR3 DNA follows: TGCAGCGTTGAAGAAAACGAAGAGACCCAGTACTTC.